Below, 27 T cell receptor beta chains from the same sample are listed, as sequenced in a study of regulatory T cells in long-lasting Graves disease. Time point meaning: newly diagnosed GD, antithyroid drugs for less than 3 months. Generation of the TCR library employed RNA extracted from PBMCs. Researchers made TCR beta libraries by using iRepertoire HTBI primers and running Arm-PCR on CDR3 regions. Each CDR3 protein is one row after TCRdb ran MiXCR on the multiplex PCR reads. Here the sample spans under 700,000 distinct CDR3 sequences, around 16% being singletons. The data also belong to a second study, concerning T cells in Graves' hyperthyroidism and ophthalmopathy.

Sequenced material: peripheral blood mononuclear cells (PBMCs), taken at new diagnosis, from a patient treated with antithyroid drugs. All receptors come from a woman aged 40-65 years with Graves disease.

This clonotype was seen a few times. CDR3 bases: TGTGCGACACAGGATCCCTACGAGCAGTACTTC. Its translation: CATQDPYEQYF. The rearrangement joins TRBV6-2 or TRBV6-3 to TRBJ2-7; possibly TRBD1 for D (5 bases). In germline, CDR1 is MNHEY, CDR2 SVGEGT. The CDR3 has 11 residues.

The chain couples TRBV5-6 to TRBJ1-1, with unresolved D. V lost 0 bases, J lost 0 bases, and 9 bases lay in between. The CDR3 runs 15 residues. Germline CDR1 and CDR2: SGHDT and YYEEEE. The CDR3 protein is CASSLAGLLNTEAFF. CDR3 in DNA: TGTGCCAGCAGCTTGGCGGGCCTCTTGAACACTGAAGCTTTCTTT.

This clonotype was seen a handful of times. A junction end diverges from the germline sequence, so it may reflect a read error. The chain joins TRBV12-3 or TRBV12-4 to TRBJ1-3, with 7 bases that match TRBD1. The CDR3 has 15 amino acids. The DNA of the CDR3 is TGTGCCAGCAGAATCGACAGGGAGCCTGGAAACACCGTATATTTT. Its protein is CASRIDREPGNTVYF.

The V call is TRBV7-9, the J call TRBJ2-1, with 10 positions matching TRBD1. Germline V gives CDR1 SEHNR, CDR2 FQNEAQ (reference sequence). V dropped 6 bases and J dropped 6; count of bases not matched to a gene: 8. The CDR3 consists of 15 residues. The DNA for the CDR3 is TGTGCCAGCAGTCGGACAGGGGGGATTGGCAATGAGCAGTTCTTC. Protein: CASSRTGGIGNEQFF.

This clonotype was counted between two and nine times. V is TRBV15 and J is TRBJ1-4; no clear D gene. V lost 0 bases, J lost 11 bases, and 16 bases lay in between. This CDR3 has 15 amino acids. Per germline, CDR1 LNHNV and CDR2 YYDKDF (reference sequence). The CDR3 nucleotides read TGTGCCACCAGCAGAGATAGGACCCACCCGGGGAAACTGTTTTTT. Protein: CATSRDRTHPGKLFF.

The table lists this clonotype with a few counts. The rearrangement uses TRBV29-1 and TRBJ2-7; a possible D gene is TRBD1 (5 bases). The germline V gene encodes CDR1 SQVTM and CDR2 ANQGSEA. This CDR3 region has 11 residues. Trimming cost V 6 bases and J 1 base, with 7 bases left between them. Here the CDR3 DNA reads TGCAGCGTGACAGTTTCCTACGAGCAGTACTTC. This encodes CSVTVSYEQYF.

The CDR3 DNA sequence: TGCAGTGCTAGAGATCTAGGCAGGGGAGCTAATGAAAAACTGTTTTTT. This translates into CSARDLGRGANEKLFF. The chain employs TRBV20-1 and TRBJ1-4; D perhaps matches TRBD1 (6 bases). CDR1 and CDR2 from the germline V gene are DFQATT and SNEGSKA (reference sequence). This CDR3 is 16 amino acids long. Between the trimmed V and J ends, which lost 0 bases and 3 bases, there was a span of 14 bases.

This clonotype came up many times. The chain recombines TRBV27 with TRBJ2-5; perhaps TRBD2 as D (6 bases). Germline lookup yields CDR1 MNHEY and CDR2 SMNVEV (reference sequence). CDR3 size: 14 residues. Trimming shortened V by 6 bases and J by 1 base, and 12 bases separated the two germline ends. In DNA form, the CDR3 reads TGTGCCAGCAGGAGAAGCGGGTCCCAAGAGACCCAGTACTTC. It specifies CASRRSGSQETQYF.

The chain combines TRBV28 with TRBJ2-2, with TRBD1 matching 7 bases. Germline CDR1 MDHEN, CDR2 SYDVKM. This CDR3 contains 16 residues. Losses at the gene ends were 5 bases for V and 4 bases for J; bases not matched to a gene: 10. The CDR3 protein is CASSPEDRRLTGELFF. CDR3 bases: TGTGCCAGCAGTCCCGAGGACAGGCGGCTCACCGGGGAGCTGTTTTTT.

This clonotype was observed at least ten times. The chain is built from TRBV6-1 and TRBJ1-5; D unclear. Germline loops: CDR1 MNHNS, CDR2 SASEGT. The CDR3 sequence is 15 residues long. V was trimmed by 5 bases and J by 0 bases, leaving 11 bases between them. The DNA for the CDR3 is TGTGCCAGCAGTAACGCTGGATATAGCAATCAGCCCCAGCATTTT. Translating it yields CASSNAGYSNQPQHF.

The chain links TRBV5-1 to TRBJ1-4; a possible D gene is TRBD1 (5 bases). In germline, CDR1 is SGHRS, CDR2 YFSETQ. This CDR3 comprises 15 residues. Deletions cut 5 bases from V and 0 bases from J, with 11 bases between. The CDR3, as DNA: TGCGCCAGCAGTGGGACGCCCGCAACTAATGAAAAACTGTTTTTT. Translating it yields CASSGTPATNEKLFF.

This clonotype was detected many times. This sequence joins TRBV6-1 and TRBJ1-5, with D possibly TRBD1 on 5 matching bases. This CDR3 contains 12 residues. In germline, CDR1 is MNHNS, CDR2 SASEGT. The V end lost 0 bases, the J end lost 10 bases, and 7 bases lay between the germline ends. CDR3: CASSEAGGPQHF. The DNA of the CDR3 is TGTGCCAGCAGTGAAGCGGGGGGTCCCCAGCATTTT.

The chain combines TRBV24-1 with TRBJ1-5; D call uncertain. V was pared by 3 bases and J by 0 bases, with 17 bases between. Germline CDR1 and CDR2: KGHDR and SFDVKD. This CDR3 comprises 18 residues. The CDR3 region is CATSDLVLVGYSNQPQHF. The DNA of the CDR3 is TGTGCCACCAGTGATCTGGTCCTGGTGGGGTATAGCAATCAGCCCCAGCATTTT.

This chain joins TRBV29-1 and TRBJ1-5; 10 nucleotides match TRBD1. With V trimmed by 2 bases and J by 7 bases, 2 bases remained unmatched. This CDR3 has 13 amino acids. Per the germline V gene, CDR1 is SQVTM and CDR2 is ANQGSEA. The CDR3 region has the DNA TGCAGCGTTGAAATGGACAGGGGGCAGCCCCAGCATTTT. It yields the protein CSVEMDRGQPQHF.

This clonotype has a count of ten or more. This chain links TRBV7-8 with TRBJ2-7; D gene uncertain. The CDR3 extends over 11 amino acids. Trimming pared 5 bases from V and 6 bases from J, leaving 8 bases between. Germline V gives CDR1 SGHVS, CDR2 FQNEAQ. CDR3 loop: CASSRSSEQYF. The DNA of the CDR3 is TGTGCCAGCAGCCGGAGCAGCGAGCAGTACTTC.

This clonotype was recorded only once. The chain employs TRBV7-2 and TRBJ2-5, with TRBD1 matching 7 bases. Germline V CDR1 and CDR2: SGHTA, FQGNSA. V lost 3 bases and J lost 7; bases outside the gene matches: 8. This CDR3 contains 14 residues. The CDR3 region is CASSFHRDSGTQYF. CDR3 in DNA: TGTGCCAGCAGCTTCCACCGGGACAGTGGGACCCAGTACTTC.

This clonotype was counted at least ten times. This chain links TRBV11-1 with TRBJ2-3, with no clear D. The CDR3 contains 14 residues. Trimming left V 3 bases short and J 0 bases short, with 7 bases between. Germline V gene data show CDR1 as SGHAT and CDR2 as FQDESV (reference sequence). The chain's CDR3 is CASSFAGSTDTQYF. The CDR3 region has the DNA TGTGCCAGCAGCTTCGCAGGTAGCACAGATACGCAGTATTTT.

This chain joins TRBV30 and TRBJ2-7; the D gene is possibly TRBD2 (5 bases). Trimming took 4 bases from V and 3 from J, leaving 13 bases between them. This CDR3 region has 13 residues. CDR1 and CDR2 (germline): GTSNPN, SVGIG (reference sequence). CDR3 sequence (DNA): TGTGCCTGGAACCCGGGATCCGGCTACGAGCAGTACTTC. As protein: CAWNPGSGYEQYF.

This clonotype has more than one count but fewer than ten. V and J are TRBV6-2 or TRBV6-3 and TRBJ2-3, with D perhaps matching TRBD1 (5 bases). This CDR3 comprises 14 residues. Between the trimmed V and J ends, which lost 2 bases and 2 bases, there was a span of 8 bases. Germline V lookup: CDR1 MNHEY, CDR2 SVGEGT. The CDR3 loop is CASSYGANTDTQYF. Written as DNA, the CDR3 is TGTGCCAGCAGTTACGGGGCAAACACAGATACGCAGTATTTT.

The table lists this clonotype with a few counts. The genes are TRBV13 and TRBJ2-4; D tentatively fits TRBD1 or TRBD2 (5 bases each). V lost 7 bases and J 2 bases, leaving 12 bases between the germline ends. CDR3 length equals 14 residues. CDR1 is PRHDT and CDR2 is FYEKMQ in the germline V gene (reference sequence). The DNA for the CDR3 is TGTGCCAGCAAGCCTGAGGGGACCAAAAACATTCAGTACTTC. Translated: CASKPEGTKNIQYF.

This clonotype was counted between two and nine times. This rearrangement joins TRBV5-1 to TRBJ2-2; 15 bases fit TRBD2. Losses at the gene ends were 4 bases for V and 5 bases for J; bases not matched to a gene: 3. Germline CDR1 and CDR2: SGHRS and YFSETQ. The CDR3 sequence is 16 residues long. DNA for the CDR3: TGCGCCAGCAGCCGCGGGACTAGCGGGGGGACCGGGGAGCTGTTTTTT. It encodes CASSRGTSGGTGELFF.

This clonotype was seen only a few times. The chain carries TRBV11-2 and TRBJ1-1, with 7 bases matching TRBD1. V gave up 3 bases and J gave up 3 bases; unmatched junction bases: 16. The CDR3 is made up of 18 amino acids. Germline V gene sequence: CDR1 SGHAT, CDR2 FQNNGV. The CDR3 spells CASSLALTGPVGYTEAFF. CDR3 sequence (DNA): TGTGCCAGCAGCTTGGCCCTGACAGGGCCTGTCGGGTACACTGAAGCTTTCTTT.

This clonotype came up many times. In DNA, the CDR3 is TGCAGTGCTAGGACTAGCGGGGAACTCTACAATGAGCAGTTCTTC. Translation gives CSARTSGELYNEQFF. This sequence joins TRBV20-1 and TRBJ2-1, with TRBD2 matching over 11 bases. Per the germline V gene, CDR1 is DFQATT and CDR2 is SNEGSKA (reference sequence). The CDR3 length is 15 residues. With V trimmed by 3 bases and J by 3 bases, 4 bases remained unmatched.

This clonotype was counted at least ten times. CDR3 protein: CASSEVQSSGNTIYF. The CDR3 bases are TGTGCCAGCAGTGAAGTACAGTCCTCTGGAAACACCATATATTTT. The chain couples TRBV2 to TRBJ1-3, with D unresolved. The CDR3 is 15 residues long. V was clipped by 1 base and J by 0 bases, with 7 bases between them. Germline CDR1 is SNHLY and CDR2 is FYNNEI.

At least ten counts were recorded for this clonotype. This chain joins TRBV7-2 and TRBJ1-2; 8 nucleotides align to TRBD1. Germline CDR1 and CDR2: SGHTA and FQGNSA. The CDR3 is 15 residues long. V dropped 5 bases and J dropped 2; count of bases not matched to a gene: 7. CDR3 coding DNA: TGTGCCAGCAGCGTACGGACAGGGCCCAACTATGGCTACACCTTC. Amino acid sequence: CASSVRTGPNYGYTF.

Worth noting for this clonotype: This may be a read error: a much more frequent sequence differs by one nucleotide. J is TRBJ2-5 and V is TRBV18; tentatively, D is TRBD2 (6 bases). Germline lookup yields CDR1 KGHSH and CDR2 LQKENI. This CDR3 is built from 13 residues. For the CDR3, the DNA is TGTGCCAGCCCACCAGGCCTAGCGAATACCCAGTACTTC. Translating it yields CASPPGLANTQYF.

This clonotype appeared many times. The chain employs TRBV11-2 and TRBJ2-5; D not certain. Germline V gene lookup returns CDR1 SGHAT and CDR2 FQNNGV. The CDR3 loop spans 11 amino acids. V was pared by 3 bases and J by 5 bases, with 4 bases between. CDR3 DNA sequence: TGTGCCAGCAGCTTCACGGAGACCCAGTACTTC. Its protein is CASSFTETQYF.